These T cell receptor beta chains were read from a single sample in a study of cytomegalovirus exposure and HLA in healthy donors. Repertoires were generated with immunoSEQ multiplex PCR, while TCRdb's copy carries only in-frame clones and drops some. The repertoire has under 200,000 clones, approximately 80% of them found once; the top ten carry 2% to 2.5%. Sequenced sample: PBMCs. The receptors derive from a man aged 55 to 69 in good health and CMV-seronegative. Both conserved end residues are part of each CDR3. D genes are given only for firm matches. Clone size is shown for a subset of rows, as once, few, many or a class of expanded clone.

j_gene: TRBJ2-7; d_gene: -; v_gene: TRBV19; abundance: few; CDR3nt: TGTGCCAGTAGTATGGGGCTGGTTACCGGGGAGCAGTACTTC; CDR3aa: CASSMGLVTGEQYF
j_gene: TRBJ1-2; d_gene: -; v_gene: TRBV29-1; abundance: once; CDR3nt: TGCAGCGTTGAAGATCGGCAGGGATCGGACTATGGCTACCCCTTC; CDR3aa: CSVEDRQGSDYGYPF
j_gene: TRBJ2-7; d_gene: TRBD2; v_gene: TRBV6-1; abundance: -; CDR3nt: TGTGCCAGCAGTGAACCCTCTAGCGGGGGCTACGAGCAGTACTTC; CDR3aa: CASSEPSSGGYEQYF
j_gene: TRBJ2-3; d_gene: -; v_gene: TRBV5-4; abundance: -; CDR3nt: TGTGCCAGCAGCATCACTAGGGCCGATACGCAGTATTTT; CDR3aa: CASSITRADTQYF
j_gene: TRBJ1-1; d_gene: TRBD1; v_gene: TRBV19; abundance: -; CDR3nt: TGTGCCAGTAGTATAACCGGGACAGCGAACACTGAAGCTTTCTTT; CDR3aa: CASSITGTANTEAFF
j_gene: TRBJ1-2; d_gene: TRBD1; v_gene: TRBV7-9; abundance: -; CDR3nt: TGTGCCAGCAGCTTAGGAGACAGGGTCTATGGCTACACCTTC; CDR3aa: CASSLGDRVYGYTF
j_gene: TRBJ2-3; d_gene: -; v_gene: TRBV7-6; abundance: -; CDR3nt: TGTGCCAGCAGCACCAACAACTGGGGCCTCCCAGATACGCAGTATTTT; CDR3aa: CASSTNNWGLPDTQYF
j_gene: TRBJ2-3; d_gene: TRBD2; v_gene: TRBV7-6; abundance: -; CDR3nt: TGTGCCAGCAGCTTAGTGTCGGGGGGGCCGTCTGATACGCAGTATTTT; CDR3aa: CASSLVSGGPSDTQYF
j_gene: TRBJ2-4; d_gene: TRBD1; v_gene: TRBV14; abundance: -; CDR3nt: TGTGCCAGCAGCCAGACAGGGAAAGCCAAAAACATTCAGTACTTC; CDR3aa: CASSQTGKAKNIQYF
j_gene: TRBJ1-1; d_gene: TRBD1; v_gene: TRBV29-1; abundance: -; CDR3nt: TGCAGCGTAAAGGGACAGTCGGACACTGAAGCTTTCTTT; CDR3aa: CSVKGQSDTEAFF
j_gene: TRBJ2-7; d_gene: TRBD2; v_gene: TRBV27; abundance: -; CDR3nt: TGTGCCAGCAGCCTAGCGGGAGGGCCCGCCTACGAGCAGTACTTC; CDR3aa: CASSLAGGPAYEQYF
j_gene: TRBJ1-5; d_gene: -; v_gene: TRBV5-6; abundance: -; CDR3nt: TGTGCCAGCAGCTTGGTTGGGAAAGGGGGCAATCAGCCCCAGCATTTT; CDR3aa: CASSLVGKGGNQPQHF
j_gene: TRBJ2-1; d_gene: -; v_gene: TRBV5-1; abundance: -; CDR3nt: TGCGCCAGCAGCTCAGGCCGCGAAGAGCAGTTCTTC; CDR3aa: CASSSGREEQFF
j_gene: TRBJ1-4; d_gene: -; v_gene: TRBV4-3; abundance: few; CDR3nt: TGCGCCAGCAGCCAACTGTTTAATGAAAAACTGTTTTTT; CDR3aa: CASSQLFNEKLFF
j_gene: TRBJ2-1; d_gene: TRBD2; v_gene: TRBV6-6; abundance: -; CDR3nt: TGTGCCAGCAGTGCAGGAAGCGGGACTGAGCAGTTCTTC; CDR3aa: CASSAGSGTEQFF
j_gene: TRBJ1-2; d_gene: -; v_gene: TRBV27; abundance: -; CDR3nt: TGTGCCAGCAGTTTATCGCTCCAGGGGCCTAACTATGGCTACACCTTC; CDR3aa: CASSLSLQGPNYGYTF
j_gene: TRBJ1-3; d_gene: -; v_gene: TRBV18; abundance: -; CDR3nt: TGTGCCAGCTCCCCCGCCGGGACAGGAAACACCATATATTTT; CDR3aa: CASSPAGTGNTIYF
j_gene: TRBJ1-1; d_gene: TRBD1; v_gene: TRBV30; abundance: -; CDR3nt: TGTGCCTGGGACAGGGTGGACACTGAAGCTTTCTTT; CDR3aa: CAWDRVDTEAFF
j_gene: TRBJ1-1; d_gene: -; v_gene: TRBV5-1; abundance: -; CDR3nt: TGCGCCAGCAGCTTTTCTGACACTGAAGCTTTCTTT; CDR3aa: CASSFSDTEAFF
j_gene: TRBJ2-7; d_gene: -; v_gene: TRBV29-1; abundance: -; CDR3nt: TGCAGCGTTGGAATAGACAGAGGGGGCGAGCAGTACTTC; CDR3aa: CSVGIDRGGEQYF
j_gene: TRBJ1-1; d_gene: -; v_gene: TRBV6-5; abundance: once; CDR3nt: TGTGCCAGCAGCCTACAGGGTTTGGCCACTGAAGCTTTCTTT; CDR3aa: CASSLQGLATEAFF
j_gene: TRBJ1-1; d_gene: -; v_gene: TRBV29-1; abundance: -; CDR3nt: TGCAGCGTTGACACAGGGATGGGCACTGAAGCTTTCTTT; CDR3aa: CSVDTGMGTEAFF
j_gene: TRBJ2-7; d_gene: -; v_gene: TRBV5-4; abundance: -; CDR3nt: TGTGCCAGCAGCCGCGCGTCAGGGCGTGTCGTTTACGAGCAGTACTTC; CDR3aa: CASSRASGRVVYEQYF
j_gene: TRBJ2-1; d_gene: -; v_gene: TRBV28; abundance: -; CDR3nt: TGTGCCAGCGGAGGGGGCGGGGGGCAAGGTGAGCAGTTCTTC; CDR3aa: CASGGGGGQGEQFF
j_gene: TRBJ1-3; d_gene: TRBD1; v_gene: TRBV10-3; abundance: -; CDR3nt: TGTGCCATCAGCGGGACAGGGACGGGCTCTGGAAACACCATATATTTT; CDR3aa: CAISGTGTGSGNTIYF
j_gene: TRBJ2-1; d_gene: -; v_gene: TRBV19; abundance: -; CDR3nt: TGTGCCAGTAGTATTCCAGGGGGGAACTACAATGAGCAGTTCTTC; CDR3aa: CASSIPGGNYNEQFF
j_gene: TRBJ1-6; d_gene: TRBD1; v_gene: TRBV13; abundance: -; CDR3nt: TGTGCCAGCAGCTCCAGAGACAGGGTTAATTCACCCCTCAACTTT; CDR3aa: CASSSRDRVNSPLNF
j_gene: TRBJ1-5; d_gene: -; v_gene: TRBV19; abundance: -; CDR3nt: TGTGCCAGTAGTATAGGGGCCAATCAGCCCCAGCATTTT; CDR3aa: CASSIGANQPQHF
j_gene: TRBJ2-7; d_gene: TRBD1; v_gene: TRBV7-6; abundance: -; CDR3nt: TGTGCCAGCAGCTTCAGGACAGGGGGCAGCGGGCAGTACTTC; CDR3aa: CASSFRTGGSGQYF
j_gene: TRBJ2-3; d_gene: -; v_gene: TRBV6-1; abundance: once; CDR3nt: TGTGCCAGCAGCCCCCGGACTATAAGCACAGATACGCAGTATTTT; CDR3aa: CASSPRTISTDTQYF
j_gene: TRBJ2-7; d_gene: TRBD2; v_gene: TRBV13; abundance: few; CDR3nt: TGTGCCAGCAGCTTAGGCGGGAGGTCCTACGAGCAGTACTTC; CDR3aa: CASSLGGRSYEQYF
j_gene: TRBJ2-3; d_gene: -; v_gene: TRBV19; abundance: -; CDR3nt: TGTGCCAGTAGTATAGAAACTTACACAGATACGCAGTATTTT; CDR3aa: CASSIETYTDTQYF
j_gene: TRBJ2-1; d_gene: -; v_gene: TRBV29-1; abundance: -; CDR3nt: TGCAGCGTTGACAATTACAATGAGCAGTTCTTC; CDR3aa: CSVDNYNEQFF
j_gene: TRBJ2-7; d_gene: TRBD1; v_gene: TRBV6-1; abundance: once; CDR3nt: TGTGCCAGCAACAACAGACAGGGGAAGTACGAGCAGTACTTC; CDR3aa: CASNNRQGKYEQYF
j_gene: TRBJ2-2; d_gene: TRBD1; v_gene: TRBV2; abundance: few; CDR3nt: TGTGCCAGCAGTGTAGGACAGGGTGGCACCGGGGAGCTGTTTTTT; CDR3aa: CASSVGQGGTGELFF
j_gene: TRBJ2-7; d_gene: TRBD2; v_gene: TRBV5-1; abundance: -; CDR3nt: TGCGCCAGCAGCGGGGCGGGAGGGACCTACGAGCAGTACTTC; CDR3aa: CASSGAGGTYEQYF
j_gene: TRBJ2-1; d_gene: -; v_gene: TRBV29-1; abundance: -; CDR3nt: TGCAGCGTTGTGTACTCACGCAATGAGCAGTTCTTC; CDR3aa: CSVVYSRNEQFF
j_gene: TRBJ2-3; d_gene: TRBD2; v_gene: TRBV14; abundance: once; CDR3nt: TGTGCCAGGGAGGAGGGAAGAGGAGCGGGAGGCTTAAGAGACTATACGCAGTATTTT; CDR3aa: CAREEGRGAGGLRDYTQYF
j_gene: TRBJ1-4; d_gene: TRBD1; v_gene: TRBV28; abundance: -; CDR3nt: TGTGCCAGCAGTTTAGGGACAGGGCCAACTAATGAAAAACTGTTTTTT; CDR3aa: CASSLGTGPTNEKLFF
j_gene: TRBJ1-4; d_gene: -; v_gene: TRBV28; abundance: -; CDR3nt: TGTGCCAGCAGTTCGCGTTACCGGGTAAGAGAAGAAAAACTGTTTTTT; CDR3aa: CASSSRYRVREEKLFF
j_gene: TRBJ2-1; d_gene: TRBD2; v_gene: TRBV5-1; abundance: once; CDR3nt: TGCGCCAGCAGCTTTGCTAGCGGGAGGGACAATGAGCAGTTCTTC; CDR3aa: CASSFASGRDNEQFF
j_gene: TRBJ2-1; d_gene: -; v_gene: TRBV4-3; abundance: -; CDR3nt: TGCGCCAGCAGCCGGAGGGCGGGATCCGACAATGAGCAGTTCTTC; CDR3aa: CASSRRAGSDNEQFF
j_gene: TRBJ2-7; d_gene: TRBD1; v_gene: TRBV23-1; abundance: -; CDR3nt: TGCGCCCGGGACAGGGGCGCCTACGAGCAGTACTTC; CDR3aa: CARDRGAYEQYF
j_gene: TRBJ1-4; d_gene: TRBD1; v_gene: TRBV7-8; abundance: few; CDR3nt: TGTGCCAGCAGCTTATTGGTGGGACAGGGCCTGGGGGATAATGAAAAACTGTTTTTT; CDR3aa: CASSLLVGQGLGDNEKLFF